The present T cell receptor beta chain was sequenced within a study of blood T cell repertoires in COVID-19. As for the study in general: From T cells, B-cell-depleted T cells, or PBMCs came the material, which was cDNA or gDNA.

The data were produced by immunoSEQ multiplex PCR, yet TCRdb's version contains in-frame clones alone and is incomplete. This sample carries about 270,000 clones, about 90% of them seen once, and the ten largest clones take approximately 4%. V lost 9 bases to trimming and J lost 4 bases, with 21 bases between them. From germline, CDR1 is MNHGY and CDR2 SAAAGT. The CDR3 is 15 amino acids. Cohorts were assigned according to the clinical history that participants reported. The sequence derives from a woman in her 30s with acute COVID-19. Material: PBMCs or T cells enriched from blood (not recorded which). The chain employs TRBV6-8 and TRBJ1-1; the D is unclear. Here the CDR3 reads CASRVSKLPTTEAFF. The DNA of the CDR3 is TGTGCCAGTCGCGTTTCAAAACTTCCCACCACTGAAGCTTTCTTT.